One T cell receptor beta chain is described in this entry. These data originate in a study of blood T cell repertoires in COVID-19. Overall study context: T cells, B-cell-depleted T cells, or PBMCs supplied cDNA or gDNA.

CDR1 is DFQATT and CDR2 is SNEGSKA in the germline V gene (reference sequence). V lost 3 bases and J 7 bases, leaving 19 bases between the germline ends. CDR3 length: 14 amino acids. Original analysis: Amplifying reference gene primers gave estimates of nucleated cell counts. Assay: immunoSEQ multiplex PCR; the TCRdb copy retains only in-frame clones and omits some. V and J calls and clone size are copied from that table; D and trimming were computed from the DNA. The sample has 150,000 to 200,000 clones; around 79% are singletons. This sequence was found in a man aged 60 to 75 with active or convalescent COVID-19. V and J are TRBV20-1 and TRBJ2-7, with a tentative D call TRBD1 (5 bases). Sequencing input: peripheral blood. The CDR3 nucleotides are TGCAGTGCTAGTCTCGGCGTGGGGCTCTTAGAGCAGTACTTC. Its translation is CSASLGVGLLEQYF.